This entry lists 24 T cell receptor beta chains sequenced from one sample in a study of PD-1 blockade in mismatch repair-deficient tumors. Their specific antigens are unknown. Time point indicated: 10-day in vitro stimulation with candidate neoantigen peptide 5. The method was immunoSEQ multiplex PCR; TCRdb's version includes in-frame clones alone and lacks a portion of them. This table has fewer than 16,000 clones, about 80% appearing once. The input for sequencing was cells cultured in vitro, taken from a patient treated with pembrolizumab. These receptor sequences come from an adult with mismatch repair-deficient cancer.

This clone is a singleton in its sample. The V gene is TRBV28, the J gene TRBJ1-1; 8 positions agree with TRBD1. Per the germline V gene, CDR1 is MDHEN and CDR2 is SYDVKM. J was trimmed by 6 bases and V by 3 bases; bases with no gene match: 6. This CDR3 is built from 14 residues. CDR3 nucleotide sequence: TGTGCCAGCAGTTTCTGGACAGGGATCGCTGAAGCTTTCTTT. Protein sequence: CASSFWTGIAEAFF.

This chain uses TRBV4-2 with TRBJ2-2, with D possibly TRBD2 on 6 matching bases. The CDR3 sequence is 17 residues long. Germline V gives CDR1 LGHNA, CDR2 YNFKEQ. Between the trimmed V and J ends, which lost 0 bases and 1 base, there was a span of 12 bases. The CDR3 protein is CASSQEDYGRNTGELFF. CDR3 DNA: TGTGCCAGCAGCCAAGAAGATTACGGGAGGAACACCGGGGAGCTGTTTTTT.

The chain has TRBV29-1 and TRBJ2-4; no clear D. The CDR3 covers 12 residues. Germline CDR1 SQVTM, CDR2 ANQGSEA. V was trimmed by 1 base and J by 8 bases, leaving 9 bases between them. CDR3 protein: CSVEVGSDIQYF. The DNA of the CDR3 is TGCAGCGTTGAAGTCGGTTCGGACATTCAGTACTTC.

The chain has TRBV9 and TRBJ2-7, with 10 bases matching TRBD2. V shed 2 bases, J shed 4 bases, and the junction held 6 bases outside the gene matches. The CDR3 covers 15 residues. Per germline, CDR1 SGDLS and CDR2 YYNGEE. The CDR3 loop is CASSVYSGRQYEQYF. In DNA form, the CDR3 reads TGTGCCAGCAGCGTTTATAGCGGGAGGCAATACGAGCAGTACTTC.

J is TRBJ2-7 and V is TRBV6-5; 9 positions agree with TRBD1. The CDR3 length is 15 residues. CDR1 is MNHEY and CDR2 is SVGAGI in the germline V gene. The V segment lost 6 bases and the J segment 3 bases; nucleotides outside the gene matches: 9. CDR3 DNA: TGTGCCAGCAGCCCCAACAGGGGGCGTAACTACGAGCAGTACTTC. It specifies CASSPNRGRNYEQYF.

The genes are TRBV7-2 and TRBJ2-1; TRBD2 might be the D (6 bases). The CDR3 has 13 amino acids. The V end lost 8 bases, the J end lost 7 bases, and 15 bases lay between the germline ends. CDR1 and CDR2 from the germline V gene are SGHTA and FQGNSA. Here the CDR3 DNA reads TGTGCCAGCGGATGGGCGGGACCAAATGAGCAGTTCTTC. It specifies CASGWAGPNEQFF.

This chain uses TRBV23-1 with TRBJ2-7, with TRBD1 matching over 10 bases. TRBV23-1 is marked as an open reading frame, function uncertain. The V and J ends lost 8 bases and 12 bases, in that order; junction bases with no gene match: 13. CDR3 length equals 13 residues. The CDR3 DNA follows: TGCGCCAGCGCAAACCTGGACAGGGGGGTTCGGTACTTC. Translated, it gives CASANLDRGVRYF.

This clone was seen a few times. The chain links TRBV2 to TRBJ2-7, with D possibly TRBD1 on 5 matching bases. CDR3 size: 14 residues. V lost 0 bases, J lost 2 bases, and 8 bases lay in between. Germline CDR1 reads SNHLY; CDR2 reads FYNNEI. In nucleotides, the CDR3 is TGTGCCAGCAGTGAAGCGGGGCGCACCTACGAGCAGTACTTC. This sequence encodes CASSEAGRTYEQYF.

The chain is built from TRBV29-1 and TRBJ1-5, with D possibly TRBD1 on 6 matching bases. In germline, CDR1 is SQVTM, CDR2 ANQGSEA. The V end was cut by 4 bases, the J end by 4 bases, with 11 bases between. This CDR3 is built from 13 residues. CDR3 region: CSVVQGPNQPQHF. The CDR3 DNA sequence: TGCAGCGTTGTGCAGGGGCCTAATCAGCCCCAGCATTTT.

The chain combines TRBV5-1 with TRBJ2-2; 9 nucleotides match TRBD2. Germline CDR1 reads SGHRS; CDR2 reads YFSETQ. The CDR3 runs to 17 residues. V shed 0 bases and J 7 bases; nucleotides not matched to a gene: 10. CDR3 DNA sequence: TGCGCCAGCAGCTTGGCCGGAAGCGGGAGGAGGGACGGGGAGCTGTTTTTT. Amino acid sequence: CASSLAGSGRRDGELFF.

The CDR3 here is CASSSERGNTEAFF. CDR3 in DNA: TGTGCCAGCAGCTCGGAAAGGGGGAACACTGAAGCTTTCTTT. V gene TRBV5-8 combines with J gene TRBJ1-1; a weak D match, TRBD1 (5 bases). V was clipped by 3 bases and J by 1 base, with 10 bases between them. Germline assignment: CDR1 SGHTS and CDR2 YDEGEE. The CDR3 runs to 14 residues. Full variable domain (rest looked up from reference TRBV5-8 and TRBJ1-1): EAGVTQSPTHLIKTRGQQATLRCSPISGHTSVYWYQQALGLGLQFLLWYDEGEERNRGNFPPRFSGRQFPNYSSELNVNALELEDSALYLCASSSERGNTEAFFGQGTRLTVV.

The rearrangement joins TRBV5-4 to TRBJ2-3, with 12 bases aligning to TRBD2. Germline values: CDR1 SGHNT, CDR2 YYREEE (reference sequence). The CDR3 sequence is 17 residues long. The junction had 6 bases not matched to a gene; V was cut back by 4 bases and J by 0 bases. CDR3 sequence reads: CASSLRLAGDSTDTQYF. In DNA, the CDR3 is TGTGCCAGCAGCCTTAGACTAGCGGGAGATAGCACAGATACGCAGTATTTT.

The sample holds a few counts of this clone. The chain couples TRBV11-2 to TRBJ2-1; no clear D gene. Trimming left V 2 bases short and J 12 bases short, with 14 bases between. Looked up from germline, CDR1 is SGHAT and CDR2 is FQNNGV. This CDR3 spans 13 amino acids. Written as DNA, the CDR3 is TGTGCCAGCAGCTTAAACGCCCCCGACGGGCAGTTCTTC. It yields the protein CASSLNAPDGQFF.

The chain's CDR3 is CASSTQQGNTEAFF. CDR3 nucleotides: TGTGCCAGTAGTACTCAACAGGGGAACACTGAAGCTTTCTTT. The V call is TRBV19, the J call TRBJ1-1, with D possibly being TRBD1 (6 bases). V gave up 4 bases and J gave up 1 base, with 10 bases separating them. Germline V gene sequence: CDR1 LNHDA, CDR2 SQIVND (reference sequence). The CDR3 extends over 14 amino acids. The complete variable domain, with remaining parts taken from reference TRBV19 and TRBJ1-1, reads DGGITQSPKYLFRKEGQNVTLSCEQNLNHDAMYWYRQDPGQGLRLIYYSQIVNDFQKGDIAEGYSVSREKKESFPLTVTSAQKNPTAFYLCASSTQQGNTEAFFGQGTRLTVV.

This clone has only a few counts. The J gene is TRBJ2-2, the V gene TRBV14, with 8 bases identical to TRBD2. This CDR3 is 13 amino acids long. From germline, CDR1 is SGHDN and CDR2 FVKESK. After removal of 5 bases from V and 7 bases from J, the junction contained 3 bases not matched to a gene. CDR3 nucleotide sequence: TGTGCCAGCAGCTTAGCGGGGAGCGGGGAGCTGTTTTTT. This translates into CASSLAGSGELFF.

The rearrangement joins TRBV9 to TRBJ1-4; D remains ambiguous. V shed 2 bases and J shed 5 bases, with 7 bases lying between them. The CDR3 runs 13 residues. CDR1 and CDR2 (germline): SGDLS, YYNGEE. CDR3 DNA: TGTGCCAGCAGCGTCCGGGAGAATGAAAAACTGTTTTTT. Amino acids: CASSVRENEKLFF.

This chain connects TRBV4-3 to TRBJ2-3; no firm D call. V lost 0 bases to trimming and J lost 6 bases, with 4 bases between them. The CDR3 is made up of 12 amino acids. Germline V gene lookup returns CDR1 LGHNA and CDR2 YSLEER. CDR3 DNA: TGCGCCAGCAGCCAAGAAGGGGATACGCAGTATTTT. Protein: CASSQEGDTQYF.

The V and J genes are TRBV6-5 and TRBJ1-1; TRBD1 agrees at 9 bases. The CDR3 contains 14 residues. CDR1 MNHEY and CDR2 SVGAGI come from the germline V gene. The trim removed 5 bases at V and 1 base at J, leaving 2 bases unmatched. As DNA, the CDR3 is TGTGCCAGCAGTCGACAGGGGGGGAACACTGAAGCTTTCTTT. This encodes CASSRQGGNTEAFF.

This chain uses TRBV6-6 with TRBJ1-5; D is unresolved. CDR1 and CDR2 from the germline V gene are MNHNY and SVGAGI (reference sequence). CDR3 size: 15 residues. V was clipped by 1 base and J by 7 bases, with 14 bases between them. CDR3 amino acids: CASSYLMQRTQPQHF. In DNA, the CDR3 is TGTGCCAGCAGTTACTTAATGCAAAGGACCCAGCCCCAGCATTTT.

The chain links TRBV11-3 to TRBJ1-6; D gene unclear. The germline gives CDR1 SGHNT, CDR2 YENEEA. This CDR3 has 13 residues. Deletions cut 1 base from V and 8 bases from J, with 6 bases between. The CDR3 bases are TGTGCCAGCAGCTTAGCCGTCGATTCACCCCTCCACTTT. It yields the protein CASSLAVDSPLHF.

This sequence joins TRBV29-1 and TRBJ2-1; 10 nucleotides line up with TRBD2. The germline V gene has CDR1 SQVTM and CDR2 ANQGSEA. This CDR3 comprises 16 residues. With 3 bases clipped from V and 2 bases from J, the junction kept 7 bases outside the gene matches. The CDR3 nucleotides are TGCAGCGTTGAGTCTCTAGCGGGAGAAGCCTACAATGAGCAGTTCTTC. Translating it yields CSVESLAGEAYNEQFF.

This clone appeared a single time. This CDR3 reads CASTPAGQETQYF. CDR3 nucleotide sequence: TGTGCCAGTACCCCCGCAGGACAAGAGACCCAGTACTTC. This sequence joins TRBV19 and TRBJ2-5; D uncertain. This CDR3 contains 13 residues. V shed 7 bases and J shed 2 bases, with 11 bases lying between them. Germline CDR1 and CDR2: LNHDA and SQIVND (reference sequence).

The rearrangement uses TRBV5-6 and TRBJ2-5; 7 nucleotides match TRBD2. CDR1 SGHDT and CDR2 YYEEEE come from the germline V gene. The CDR3 has 14 amino acids. V shed 5 bases, J shed 6 bases, and the junction held 10 bases outside the gene matches. CDR3 loop: CASRPLAVGKTQYF. The DNA of the CDR3 is TGTGCCAGCAGGCCTCTAGCGGTGGGGAAGACCCAGTACTTC.

This chain connects TRBV2 to TRBJ2-3; the match to TRBD1 covers 9 bases. This CDR3 contains 14 residues. The germline CDR1 and CDR2 sequences are SNHLY and FYNNEI. The trim removed 7 bases at V and 6 bases at J, leaving 8 bases unmatched. CDR3 loop: CASTQDRGDDTQYF. In DNA, the CDR3 is TGTGCCAGCACCCAGGACAGGGGTGACGATACGCAGTATTTT.